The 11 T cell receptor beta chains given below trace back to one sample, sequenced in a study of TIL therapy for anti-PD-1-resistant metastatic lung cancer. Sequencing used immunoSEQ v3. Sequencing used immunoSEQ multiplex PCR; TCRdb keeps in-frame clones, though not all of them. Of approximately 45,000 clones listed, roughly 85% are singletons. Described time point: pre-treatment sample, taken before nivolumab and TIL therapy. This sample comprised blood, obtained at baseline. The receptors here all came from a man aged 65-85 years with non-small cell lung cancer.

This clone has just a few counts. The V and J genes are TRBV5-4 and TRBJ1-2; 10 bases agree with TRBD1. The CDR3 sequence is 15 residues long. Germline CDR1 is SGHNT and CDR2 is YYREEE (reference sequence). With V trimmed by 3 bases and J by 6 bases, 8 bases remained unmatched. The CDR3 reads CASSSPTGGTNGYTF. CDR3 DNA: TGTGCCAGCAGCTCACCGACAGGGGGCACTAATGGCTACACCTTC.

The CDR3 nucleotides are TGCGCCAGCAGCTTGGGGGACCTGGACACCGGGGAGCTGTTTTTT. Protein: CASSLGDLDTGELFF. V and J are TRBV5-1 and TRBJ2-2; D might be TRBD1 or TRBD2, each matching 5 bases. From germline, CDR1 is SGHRS and CDR2 YFSETQ. With 0 bases removed from V and 3 bases from J, the gap between germline ends came to 9 bases. The CDR3 is 15 residues long.

The V call is TRBV6-5, the J call TRBJ1-5; the D is unclear. Germline CDR1 is MNHEY and CDR2 is SVGAGI. The ends were cut back, 6 bases at V and 0 bases at J, with 9 bases in the middle. CDR3 length: 14 residues. CDR3 protein: CASSRPNSNQPQHF. The DNA of the CDR3 is TGTGCCAGCAGCCGACCGAATAGCAATCAGCCCCAGCATTTT.

The V call is TRBV11-2, the J call TRBJ2-2; 8 nucleotides match TRBD2. Losses at the gene ends were 5 bases for V and 5 bases for J; bases not matched to a gene: 10. This CDR3 spans 16 amino acids. Germline CDR1 and CDR2: SGHAT and FQNNGV. CDR3 protein: CASSPELAGGTGELFF. The CDR3 nucleotides are TGTGCCAGCAGCCCCGAACTTGCGGGAGGAACCGGGGAGCTGTTTTTT.

The V call is TRBV7-9, the J call TRBJ1-4; D ambiguous. CDR1 and CDR2 (germline): SEHNR, FQNEAQ (reference sequence). The V gene lost 5 bases and the J gene lost 2 bases, with 12 bases spanning the gap. The CDR3 length is 15 residues. CDR3 sequence (DNA): TGTGCCAGCAGCGTGTCTGGGAGTACTAATGAAAAACTGTTTTTT. It translates to CASSVSGSTNEKLFF.

The V gene is TRBV25-1, the J gene TRBJ2-5; D is uncertain. Per the germline V gene, CDR1 is MGHDK and CDR2 is SYGVNS. CDR3 size: 14 residues. V dropped 5 bases and J dropped 1 base, with 11 bases sitting between them. The CDR3 spells CASSLRTAQETQYF. The CDR3 DNA reads TGTGCCAGCAGTCTACGGACGGCCCAAGAGACCCAGTACTTC.

The CDR3 region is CASSEVGPRHRRSGANVLTF. The CDR3 DNA sequence: TGTGCCAGCAGTGAAGTTGGCCCGAGACACCGAAGGTCTGGGGCCAACGTCCTGACTTTC. The chain employs TRBV6-1 and TRBJ2-6; D not certain. The V end was cut by 1 base, the J end by 1 base, with 20 bases between. Germline V lookup: CDR1 MNHNS, CDR2 SASEGT. The CDR3 runs 20 residues.

This chain connects TRBV9 to TRBJ2-2, with D hard to call. This CDR3 spans 16 amino acids. The V gene's germline CDR1 is SGDLS and CDR2 YYNGEE. The V gene lost 0 bases and the J gene lost 1 base, with 10 bases spanning the gap. CDR3 coding DNA: TGTGCCAGCAGCGTAGGAGCTAGTTGGAACACCGGGGAGCTGTTTTTT. Protein product: CASSVGASWNTGELFF.

The rearrangement uses TRBV6-5 and TRBJ2-1; D gene unclear. V lost 6 bases to trimming and J lost 6 bases, with 12 bases between them. Per the germline V gene, CDR1 is MNHEY and CDR2 is SVGAGI. The CDR3 consists of 13 residues. The CDR3 nucleotides are TGTGCCAGCAGAAGTCCAGCGACCAATGAGCAGTTCTTC. Protein sequence: CASRSPATNEQFF.

The V call is TRBV15, the J call TRBJ1-4; D gene ambiguous. With 0 bases removed from V and 7 bases from J, the gap between germline ends came to 15 bases. The CDR3 is 16 amino acids. Germline CDR1 is LNHNV and CDR2 is YYDKDF (reference sequence). CDR3 amino acids: CATSRDRLSVTEKLFF. DNA of the CDR3: TGTGCCACCAGCAGAGATCGTCTTTCCGTCACTGAAAAACTGTTTTTT.

V and J are TRBV2 and TRBJ2-5, with no clear D. This CDR3 has 13 residues. Germline-derived CDR1 and CDR2 are SNHLY and FYNNEI. V was pared by 6 bases and J by 2 bases, with 10 bases between. In DNA, the CDR3 is TGTGCCAGCAGGAATACAGAGCAAGAGACCCAGTACTTC. Amino acids: CASRNTEQETQYF.